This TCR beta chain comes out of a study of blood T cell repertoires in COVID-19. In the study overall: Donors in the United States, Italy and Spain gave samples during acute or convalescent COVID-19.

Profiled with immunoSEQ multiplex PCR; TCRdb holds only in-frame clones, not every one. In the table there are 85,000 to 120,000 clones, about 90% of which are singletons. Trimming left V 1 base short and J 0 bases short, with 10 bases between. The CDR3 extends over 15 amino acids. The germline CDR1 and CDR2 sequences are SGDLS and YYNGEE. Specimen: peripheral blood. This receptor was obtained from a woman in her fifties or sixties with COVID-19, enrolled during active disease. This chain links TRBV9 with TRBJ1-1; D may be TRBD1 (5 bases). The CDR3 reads CASSVQGTMNTEAFF. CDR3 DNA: TGTGCCAGCAGCGTACAGGGCACCATGAACACTGAAGCTTTCTTT.